A selection of T cell receptor beta chains follows, all from one sample in a study of T cell responses to AZD1222 COVID-19 vaccine. Assay: immunoSEQ multiplex PCR; the TCRdb copy retains only in-frame clones and omits some. The table has 150,000 to 200,000 clones, 94% seen once. The sequencing used peripheral blood, collected on day 0 of AZD1222 vaccination. The receptor source for this set is an adult in good health. The CDR3 runs from the conserved cysteine through the conserved F or W. D genes are given only for firm matches. Rows give clone size only sometimes, using once, few, many, or a class for an expanded clone.

size,J,D,V,CDR3,DNA
NA,TRBJ2-5,NA,TRBV6-4,CASSAAVPPKTQYF,TGTGCCAGCAGTGCAGCTGTCCCCCCAAAGACCCAGTACTTC
NA,TRBJ1-3,TRBD1,TRBV30,CAWKRQGNSGNTIYF,TGTGCCTGGAAAAGACAGGGGAACTCTGGAAACACCATATATTTT
NA,TRBJ2-5,TRBD2,TRBV5-5,CASSRSGRIETQYF,TGTGCCAGCAGCAGAAGCGGGAGAATAGAGACCCAGTACTTC
NA,TRBJ2-1,TRBD1,TRBV5-1,CASSAPGGRNEQFF,TGCGCCAGCAGCGCCCCAGGGGGAAGAAATGAGCAGTTCTTC
NA,TRBJ2-1,TRBD2,TRBV7-9,CASSFGRETQGEQFF,TGTGCCAGCAGCTTTGGGCGGGAGACCCAAGGTGAGCAGTTCTTC
NA,TRBJ2-7,NA,TRBV27,CASSRAPTSYEQYF,TGTGCCAGCAGTAGGGCCCCTACCTCCTACGAGCAGTACTTC
NA,TRBJ1-5,NA,TRBV2,CASRDGLGNQPQHF,TGTGCCAGCAGGGACGGCCTGGGAAATCAGCCCCAGCATTTT
NA,TRBJ1-5,NA,TRBV12-3/TRBV12-4,CASSLGNQPQHF,TGTGCCAGCAGCCTCGGCAATCAGCCCCAGCATTTT
NA,TRBJ1-1,NA,TRBV29-1,CSVESATEAFF,TGCAGCGTTGAGTCTGCCACTGAAGCTTTCTTT
NA,TRBJ2-5,NA,TRBV20-1,CSASAVTQYF,TGCAGTGCCTCAGCAGTGACCCAGTACTTC
NA,TRBJ1-3,NA,TRBV10-3,CAISGNGGIGNTIYF,TGTGCCATCAGTGGAAATGGGGGAATTGGAAACACCATATATTTT
NA,TRBJ2-2,NA,TRBV9,CASSPQSGGGTGELFF,TGTGCCAGCAGCCCCCAGAGCGGAGGGGGGACCGGGGAGCTGTTTTTT
NA,TRBJ2-3,NA,TRBV5-1,CASSLRGGGLADTQYF,TGCGCCAGCAGCTTGCGTGGCGGAGGGTTGGCAGATACGCAGTATTTT
NA,TRBJ1-4,TRBD1,TRBV6-2/TRBV6-3,CASSTPRTGKYEKLFF,TGTGCCAGCAGCACCCCTCGGACAGGGAAATATGAAAAACTGTTTTTT
NA,TRBJ2-1,NA,TRBV5-1,CASTREVKGEQFF,TGCGCCAGCACCAGGGAGGTAAAGGGTGAGCAGTTCTTC
once,TRBJ1-5,NA,TRBV19,CASRSGKVLDQPQHF,TGTGCCAGTCGATCCGGGAAGGTTCTCGATCAGCCCCAGCATTTT
NA,TRBJ2-2,TRBD2,TRBV7-3,CASSGGVTSGTTGELFF,TGTGCCAGCAGCGGGGGGGTCACTAGCGGGACCACCGGGGAGCTGTTTTTT
NA,TRBJ2-4,NA,TRBV12-1,CASSLDRSPKNIQYF,TGTGCCAGCAGCTTGGACAGGTCGCCCAAAAACATTCAGTACTTC
NA,TRBJ2-3,NA,TRBV27,CASSLGLVSDTQYF,TGTGCCAGCAGTTTAGGCCTAGTTTCAGATACGCAGTATTTT
once,TRBJ2-1,TRBD1,TRBV5-4,CASSSGQGPSDEQFF,TGTGCCAGCAGCTCAGGACAGGGACCGAGCGATGAGCAGTTCTTC
NA,TRBJ1-2,NA,TRBV11-2,CASSLDKHFYGYTF,TGTGCCAGCAGCTTAGATAAGCACTTCTATGGCTACACCTTC
NA,TRBJ2-7,NA,TRBV3-1/TRBV3-2,CAIAEGTYEQYF,TGTGCCATAGCGGAAGGGACCTACGAGCAGTACTTC
NA,TRBJ1-3,NA,TRBV9,CASSVATGGNTIYF,TGTGCCAGCAGCGTGGCCACAGGTGGAAACACCATATATTTT